This T cell receptor beta chain emerged from a study of T cell clonality in common variable immunodeficiency. Whole-study findings and limits: Fewer deletions and N-nucleotide insertions were reportedly seen in common variable immunodeficiency TCR beta sequences.

Sequencing input was equivalent genomic DNA from CVID and controls. Profiling relied on immunoSEQ multiplex PCR, and the TCRdb table lists in-frame clones only, not all of them. The sample has several thousand clones, none seen only once; the top ten hold around 4.2%. Aged about 9 to 64 years, CVID subjects averaged around 40 years old. Both groups were predominantly of Caucasian heritage. In this sample, this clone turned up many times. The antigen remains unidentified. The receptor was isolated from a human donor with common variable immunodeficiency. The material sequenced was peripheral blood mononuclear cells.

CDR3 amino acids: CASSLFRDTEAFF. Partial CDR3 DNA: TGTGCCAGCAGTCTTTTTAGGGACACTGAA. The chain is built from TRBV2 and TRBJ1-1; D is unclear. Sequencing ends 3 residues short of the CDR3 end; the germline J gene provides the rest. The germline CDR1 and CDR2 sequences are SNHLY and FYNNEI. The CDR3 sequence is 13 residues long. Trimming shortened V by 5 bases and J by 3 bases, and 10 bases separated the two germline ends.